The rows below give T cell receptor beta chains drawn from one sample of a study of blood T cell repertoires in COVID-19. The method was immunoSEQ multiplex PCR; TCRdb's version includes in-frame clones alone and lacks a portion of them. The sample has a few hundred thousand clones, approximately 83% seen once. The specimen sequenced was peripheral blood. The receptor set was obtained from a woman aged 25 to 39 with COVID-19, enrolled during active disease. The CDR3 runs from the conserved cysteine through the conserved F or W. Each record gives: V gene, D gene, clone size, J gene, CDR3 protein, CDR3 DNA. The D gene is left open where the match is weak. The size field is filled for only some rows; it gives once, few, many or a size class.

>TRBV13|NA|NA|TRBJ1-5
CASSRGSNQPQHF
TGTGCCAGCAGTAGGGGAAGCAATCAGCCCCAGCATTTT
>TRBV27|TRBD1|NA|TRBJ1-6
CASSGGTGLKPLHF
TGTGCCAGCAGCGGGGGGACAGGGTTGAAGCCCCTCCACTTT
>TRBV6-5|TRBD1|NA|TRBJ2-1
CASSSAVGQGSEAQFF
TGTGCCAGCAGTTCGGCGGTGGGACAGGGGTCAGAGGCGCAGTTCTTC
>TRBV16|TRBD1|NA|TRBJ2-5
CASSQSGQGVETQYF
TGTGCCAGCAGCCAATCCGGACAGGGAGTTGAGACCCAGTACTTC
>TRBV30|NA|NA|TRBJ1-1
CAWSPGVNTEAFF
TGTGCCTGGAGTCCAGGGGTGAACACTGAAGCTTTCTTT
>TRBV3-1/TRBV3-2|NA|few|TRBJ1-1
CASSHDVVPGYSTEAFF
TGTGCCAGCAGCCACGACGTTGTACCGGGGTATAGCACTGAAGCTTTCTTT
>TRBV5-4|TRBD2|NA|TRBJ2-5
CATAGGRGQETQYF
TGTGCCACTGCGGGCGGGAGGGGCCAAGAGACCCAGTACTTC
>TRBV3-1/TRBV3-2|TRBD2|NA|TRBJ2-5
CASDQRGGVETQYF
TGTGCCAGCGACCAGCGGGGGGGTGTGGAGACCCAGTACTTC
>TRBV2|TRBD1|NA|TRBJ2-7
CASSRDRESYEQYF
TGTGCCAGCAGTAGGGACAGGGAATCCTACGAGCAGTACTTC
>TRBV10-1|NA|NA|TRBJ2-5
CATTGGTQYF
TGCGCCACCACCGGGGGGACCCAGTACTTC
>TRBV12-5|NA|NA|TRBJ1-5
CASGLVLGGNQPQHF
TGTGCTAGTGGTTTGGTATTAGGGGGCAATCAGCCCCAGCATTTT
>TRBV18|NA|once|TRBJ1-1
CASSAITTGVDTEAFF
TGTGCCAGCTCAGCCATCACCACAGGCGTAGATACTGAAGCTTTCTTT
>TRBV7-2|NA|NA|TRBJ1-1
CASSLEQGGAEAFF
TGTGCCAGCAGCTTGGAGCAGGGCGGCGCTGAAGCTTTCTTT
>TRBV27|NA|NA|TRBJ2-6
CASRIASGANVLTF
TGTGCCAGCAGAATAGCCTCTGGGGCCAACGTCCTGACTTTC
>TRBV3-1/TRBV3-2|TRBD1|NA|TRBJ1-2
CASSRAPGQGSGYTF
TGTGCCAGCAGCCGTGCCCCGGGACAGGGCTCTGGCTACACCTTC
>TRBV9|TRBD1|NA|TRBJ2-7
CASSEAGTGTYEQYF
TGTGCCAGCAGCGAAGCCGGGACAGGAACCTACGAGCAGTACTTC
>TRBV5-4|NA|NA|TRBJ1-2
CASSLWQGYGYTF
TGTGCCAGCAGCTTGTGGCAGGGCTATGGCTACACCTTC
>TRBV7-2|NA|NA|TRBJ2-2
CASSLAAGGELFF
TGTGCCAGCAGCTTAGCGGCTGGCGGGGAGCTATTTTTT
>TRBV6-1|TRBD1|few|TRBJ1-3
CASSEFGTGGADTIYF
TGTGCCAGCAGTGAATTTGGGACAGGGGGCGCGGACACCATATATTTT
>TRBV9|NA|once|TRBJ1-1
CASSLHRGTEAFF
TGTGCCAGCAGCCTCCACCGCGGCACTGAAGCTTTCTTT
>TRBV11-2|TRBD1|NA|TRBJ2-3
CASREYGQAVDTQYF
TGTGCCAGCAGGGAATATGGACAGGCTGTAGATACGCAGTATTTT
>TRBV20-1|TRBD1|NA|TRBJ2-6
CSASRQGARAGANVLTF
TGCAGTGCTAGTAGACAGGGGGCGCGCGCTGGGGCCAACGTCCTGACTTTC
>TRBV5-1|NA|few|TRBJ2-3
CASSPYTDTQYF
TGCGCCAGCAGCCCGTACACAGATACGCAGTATTTT
>TRBV3-1/TRBV3-2|TRBD2|NA|TRBJ2-3
CASSQDSHGGGRDTQYF
TGTGCCAGCAGCCAAGATTCTCACGGGGGCGGGAGGGATACGCAGTATTTT
>TRBV9|NA|NA|TRBJ1-1
CASSVLTGRGNTEAFF
TGTGCCAGCAGCGTCTTGACCGGGAGAGGGAACACTGAAGCTTTCTTT
>TRBV18|TRBD1|NA|TRBJ2-1
CASSSRQGQDYEQFF
TGTGCCAGCTCATCCCGACAGGGTCAGGACTATGAGCAGTTCTTC
>TRBV9|NA|NA|TRBJ1-2
CASSGEGSILLRSGYTF
TGTGCCAGCAGCGGGGAGGGATCTATCCTTCTTCGTAGTGGCTACACCTTC
>TRBV2|NA|NA|TRBJ2-4
CASSEGPRGLAKNIQYF
TGTGCCAGCAGTGAAGGACCTCGCGGTCTAGCCAAAAACATTCAGTACTTC
>TRBV6-5|TRBD1|NA|TRBJ2-3
CASSRTGARTDTQYF
TGTGCCAGCAGTCGGACAGGGGCCCGCACAGATACGCAGTATTTT
>TRBV19|TRBD1|few|TRBJ2-7
CASSIGRDREGDEQYF
TGTGCCAGTAGTATAGGCCGGGACAGGGAAGGTGACGAGCAGTACTTC
>TRBV7-2|NA|NA|TRBJ1-3
CASSPLSGAGNTIYF
TGTGCCAGCAGCCCACTATCAGGGGCTGGAAACACCATATATTTT
>TRBV28|TRBD1|NA|TRBJ1-1
CASDRGTEAFF
TGTGCCAGCGACAGGGGGACTGAAGCTTTCTTT
>TRBV9|NA|NA|TRBJ1-3
CASSVSGSGETGNTIYF
TGTGCCAGCAGCGTGTCGGGATCAGGGGAAACTGGAAACACCATATATTTT
>TRBV7-9|NA|NA|TRBJ2-2
CASSPTPTGELFF
TGTGCCAGCAGCCCTACCCCCACCGGGGAGCTGTTTTTT
>TRBV28|NA|NA|TRBJ1-4
CASSLGDRPQGLYEKLFF
TGTGCCAGCAGTTTGGGAGATCGACCACAGGGTTTATACGAAAAACTGTTTTTT
>TRBV7-2|TRBD2|NA|TRBJ2-7
CASSTGLAGAYEQYF
TGTGCCAGCAGCACGGGACTAGCGGGGGCCTACGAGCAGTACTTC
>TRBV27|TRBD2|NA|TRBJ2-1
CASSRAGGRDEQFF
TGTGCCAGCAGCCGAGCGGGGGGGCGGGATGAGCAGTTCTTC
>TRBV29-1|TRBD2|NA|TRBJ2-7
CSVEDPTSGSVYEQYF
TGCAGCGTTGAAGACCCGACTAGCGGGAGTGTCTACGAGCAGTACTTC
>TRBV5-6|TRBD2|once|TRBJ2-3
CASSGGREAGDTQYF
TGTGCCAGCAGCGGCGGCCGGGAGGCTGGGGATACGCAGTATTTT
>TRBV7-3|NA|NA|TRBJ1-1
CASSLTRNTEAFF
TGTGCCAGCAGCTTAACTCGGAACACTGAAGCTTTCTTT
>TRBV3-1/TRBV3-2|NA|NA|TRBJ1-1
CASSVRRDEAFF
TGTGCCAGCAGCGTACGGAGGGATGAAGCTTTCTTT
>TRBV7-2|TRBD1|NA|TRBJ2-1
CASSLIPGTGGKGEQFF
TGTGCCAGCAGCTTAATACCCGGGACAGGGGGCAAGGGTGAGCAGTTCTTC